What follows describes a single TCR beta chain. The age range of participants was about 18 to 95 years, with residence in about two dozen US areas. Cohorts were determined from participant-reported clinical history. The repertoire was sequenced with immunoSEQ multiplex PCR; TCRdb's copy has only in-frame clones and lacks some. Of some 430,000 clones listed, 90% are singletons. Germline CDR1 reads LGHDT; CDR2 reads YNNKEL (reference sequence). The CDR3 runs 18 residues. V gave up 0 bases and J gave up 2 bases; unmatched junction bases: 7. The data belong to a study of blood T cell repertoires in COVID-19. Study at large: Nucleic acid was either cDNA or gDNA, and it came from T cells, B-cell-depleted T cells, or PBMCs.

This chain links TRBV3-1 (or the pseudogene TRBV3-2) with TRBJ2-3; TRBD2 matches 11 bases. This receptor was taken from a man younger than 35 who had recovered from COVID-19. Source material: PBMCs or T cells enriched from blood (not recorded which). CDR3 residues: CASSQDQGLAGITDTQYF. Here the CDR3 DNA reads TGTGCCAGCAGCCAAGATCAAGGACTAGCGGGCATCACAGATACGCAGTATTTT.